This entry is about one TCR beta chain. Its antigen is not identified. V lost 7 bases and J lost 6, with 19 bases in between. Germline CDR1 is SNHLY and CDR2 is FYNNEI. CDR3 length: 14 amino acids. Some clones are missing from TCRdb's copy, which holds only in-frame ones; the method was immunoSEQ multiplex PCR. The repertoire holds millions of clones, with about 95% as singletons. This entry is derived from a study of shared clonotypes between healthy human individuals. In the naive CD8 group, cells lacked CD45RO and were positively selected for CCR7, so terminally differentiated effector memory CD45RA+ cells were left out. General study findings and limits: Researchers found naive subsets generally carried larger estimated richness than memory subsets. Sampling covered blood only; tissue repertoires likely differ. Rarefaction curves obtained for sorted subsets showed sequencing incomplete despite large depth.

The chain couples TRBV2 to TRBJ2-7; D is possibly TRBD1 (5 bases). This sequence was found in a man younger than 30 in good health. Sequences were obtained from naive CD8+ T cells sorted from blood. CDR3 bases: TGTGCCAGCAAGGGTACAGGCCCCTCGGGCGAGCAGTACTTC. Its protein product is CASKGTGPSGEQYF.